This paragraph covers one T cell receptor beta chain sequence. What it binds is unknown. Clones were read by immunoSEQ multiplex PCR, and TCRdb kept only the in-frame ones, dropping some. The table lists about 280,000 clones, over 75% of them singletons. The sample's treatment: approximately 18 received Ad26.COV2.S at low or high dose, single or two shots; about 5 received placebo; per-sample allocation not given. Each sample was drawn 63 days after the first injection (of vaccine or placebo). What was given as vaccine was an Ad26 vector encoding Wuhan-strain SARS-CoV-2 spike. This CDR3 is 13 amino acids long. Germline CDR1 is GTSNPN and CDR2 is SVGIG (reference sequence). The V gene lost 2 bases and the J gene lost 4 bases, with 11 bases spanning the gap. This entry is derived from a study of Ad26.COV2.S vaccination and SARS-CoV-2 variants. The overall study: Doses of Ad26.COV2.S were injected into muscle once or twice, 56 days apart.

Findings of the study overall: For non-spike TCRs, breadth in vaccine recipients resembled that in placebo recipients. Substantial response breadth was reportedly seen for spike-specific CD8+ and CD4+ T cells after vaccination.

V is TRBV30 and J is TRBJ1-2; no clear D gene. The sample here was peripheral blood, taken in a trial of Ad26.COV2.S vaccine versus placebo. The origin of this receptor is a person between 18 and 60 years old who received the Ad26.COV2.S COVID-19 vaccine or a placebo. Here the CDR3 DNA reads TGTGCCTGGAGTTCCGGATCGGGCTATGGCTACACCTTC. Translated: CAWSSGSGYGYTF.